The entry below gives a single T cell receptor (beta chain) sequence along with its context. The sample comes from a study of blood T cell repertoires in COVID-19. Study information: The samples span acute and convalescent COVID-19 from the United States, Italy and Spain. T cells, B-cell-depleted T cells, or PBMCs supplied cDNA or gDNA.

Original handling: Amplification with reference gene primers provided the estimates of nucleated cell counts. Sequencing used immunoSEQ multiplex PCR; TCRdb keeps in-frame clones, though not all of them. Clone size and the V and J calls come from that table; the DNA yielded D and trimming. The sample holds some 300,000 clones, about 90% seen once. The germline gives CDR1 SGHAT, CDR2 FQNNGV. The CDR3 spans 14 residues. Trimming removed 4 bases at V and 4 bases at J, with 12 bases between. The sample taken for sequencing was peripheral blood. The chain couples TRBV11-2 to TRBJ2-3, with D maybe TRBD1 (5 bases). The TCR was taken from a man aged 18 to 35 with active or convalescent COVID-19. This chain's CDR3 is CASSSPSGPDTQYF. The CDR3 DNA reads as TGTGCCAGCAGCTCTCCCTCAGGGCCAGATACGCAGTATTTT. The full variable domain, completed using reference TRBV11-2 and TRBJ2-3, is EAGVAQSPRYKIIEKRQSVAFWCNPISGHATLYWYQQILGQGPKLLIQFQNNGVVDDSQLPKDRFSAERLKGVDSTLKIQPAKLEDSAVYLCASSSPSGPDTQYFGPGTRLTVL.